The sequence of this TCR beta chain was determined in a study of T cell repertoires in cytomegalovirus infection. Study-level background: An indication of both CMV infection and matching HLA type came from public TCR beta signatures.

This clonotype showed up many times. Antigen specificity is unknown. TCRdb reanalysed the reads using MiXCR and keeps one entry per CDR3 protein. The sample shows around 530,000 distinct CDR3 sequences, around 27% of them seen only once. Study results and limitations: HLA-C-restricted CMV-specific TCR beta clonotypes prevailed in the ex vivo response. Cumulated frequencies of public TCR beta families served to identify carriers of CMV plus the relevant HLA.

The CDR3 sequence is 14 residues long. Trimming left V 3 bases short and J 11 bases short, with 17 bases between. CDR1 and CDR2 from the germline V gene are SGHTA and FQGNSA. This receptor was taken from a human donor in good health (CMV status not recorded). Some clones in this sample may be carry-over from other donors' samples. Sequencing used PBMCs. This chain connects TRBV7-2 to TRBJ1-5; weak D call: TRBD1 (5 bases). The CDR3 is CASSFGTPDLSQHF. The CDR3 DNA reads TGTGCCAGCAGCTTCGGGACCCCCGATCTTTCCCAGCATTTT.